These 4 T cell receptor beta chains share one sample of origin, sequenced in a study of T cell responses to AZD1222 COVID-19 vaccine. Using immunoSEQ multiplex PCR, the repertoire was profiled, and TCRdb retains in-frame clones only, with some absent. The table includes 94,000 or so clones, 85% to 90% detected once. This specimen consisted of peripheral blood, obtained on day 0 of AZD1222 vaccination. All receptors derive from an adult in good health.

This chain uses TRBV5-1 with TRBJ2-7, with D maybe TRBD1 (8 bases). V gave up 2 bases and J gave up 5 bases, with 14 bases separating them. The CDR3 sequence is 14 residues long. Germline CDR1 SGHRS, CDR2 YFSETQ. In DNA form, the CDR3 reads TGCGCCAGCAGCTTACAGGGGGGGTTCGACGAGCAGTACTTC. It yields the protein CASSLQGGFDEQYF.

This clone is a singleton in its sample. This chain connects TRBV11-3 to TRBJ2-3, with TRBD2 identical over 13 bases. CDR3 length equals 16 residues. The V gene end was trimmed by 5 bases and the J gene end by 4 bases; junction bases not matched to a gene: 6. The germline gives CDR1 SGHNT, CDR2 YENEEA. In DNA form, the CDR3 reads TGTGCCAGCAGCCCATCACTAGCGGGAGGGGCAGATACGCAGTATTTT. Translating it yields CASSPSLAGGADTQYF.

Written as DNA, the CDR3 is TGCGCCAGCAGCCAAGATTACAGCAACACCGGGGAGCTGTTTTTT. Protein sequence: CASSQDYSNTGELFF. The chain carries TRBV4-3 and TRBJ2-2; D unresolved. The germline CDR1 and CDR2 sequences are LGHNA and YSLEER. V shed 0 bases and J shed 2 bases, with 7 bases lying between them. The CDR3 has 15 residues.

The chain uses TRBV28 and TRBJ2-1, with D perhaps TRBD2 (6 bases). CDR1 is MDHEN, CDR2 SYDVKM, per germline. V dropped 5 bases and J dropped 4 bases, with 15 bases sitting between them. This CDR3 is 15 amino acids long. The CDR3 sequence: CASSTLTRGYNEQFF. The CDR3 DNA is TGTGCCAGCAGTACATTGACTAGAGGTTACAATGAGCAGTTCTTC. The whole variable domain, filled in from reference TRBV28 and TRBJ2-1, reads DVKVTQSSRYLVKRTGEKVFLECVQDMDHENMFWYRQDPGLGLRLIYFSYDVKMKEKGDIPEGYSVSREKKERFSLILESASTNQTSMYLCASSTLTRGYNEQFFGPGTRLTVL.